One sample yielded the 11 T cell receptor beta chains listed below, sequenced in a study of blood T cell repertoires in COVID-19. Data came from immunoSEQ multiplex PCR; TCRdb stores just in-frame clones and leaves some out. The table lists about 270,000 clones, approximately 90% of them singletons. Sequenced input: PBMCs or T cells enriched from blood (not recorded which). The receptors originated from a woman younger than 45 with acute COVID-19.

This rearrangement joins TRBV7-9 to TRBJ2-7, with 8 bases fitting TRBD2. This CDR3 contains 16 residues. The trim removed 1 base at V and 2 bases at J, leaving 7 bases unmatched. Germline lookup yields CDR1 SEHNR and CDR2 FQNEAQ (reference sequence). For the CDR3, the DNA is TGTGCCAGCAGCTTAGTCCCACTAGCGGAAGCCTACGAGCAGTACTTC. It specifies CASSLVPLAEAYEQYF.

The chain combines TRBV9 with TRBJ1-2, with 7 bases identical to TRBD1. This CDR3 comprises 16 residues. The germline CDR1 and CDR2 sequences are SGDLS and YYNGEE. V lost 3 bases and J lost 4; bases outside the gene matches: 12. The CDR3 DNA reads TGTGCCAGCAGCGGATCAAAAAGGGGGCGCGGCTATGGCTACACCTTC. Encoded protein: CASSGSKRGRGYGYTF.

The V call is TRBV3-1 (or the pseudogene TRBV3-2), the J call TRBJ1-2; D is ambiguous. Trimming shortened V by 0 bases and J by 8 bases, and 16 bases separated the two germline ends. CDR1 is LGHDT, CDR2 YNNKEL, per germline (reference sequence). CDR3 size: 15 residues. The CDR3 reads CASSQEIRGSPGYTF. The CDR3 coding sequence is TGTGCCAGCAGCCAAGAAATCAGAGGATCGCCCGGCTACACCTTC.

In nucleotides, the CDR3 is TGTGCCAGCAGAGGACTAGCGGGATCCTACGAGCAGTACTTC. Its translation is CASRGLAGSYEQYF. V usage is TRBV6-5 and J usage is TRBJ2-7; TRBD2 matches 12 bases. The CDR3 has 14 amino acids. Per the germline V gene, CDR1 is MNHEY and CDR2 is SVGAGI. V lost 6 bases, J lost 1 base, and 1 base stayed unmatched.

This clone was picked up a small number of times. The chain is built from TRBV12-3 or TRBV12-4 and TRBJ2-3, with 9 nucleotides matching TRBD2. J lost 4 bases, V lost 7 bases, and 3 bases had no gene match. CDR3 size: 13 residues. The CDR3 sequence: CASTAGGADTQYF. CDR3 DNA sequence: TGTGCCAGCACGGCGGGAGGGGCAGATACGCAGTATTTT.

The gene calls are TRBV27 and TRBJ2-7; 9 positions match TRBD1. Trimming took 1 base from V and 6 from J; bases not matched to a gene: 16. This CDR3 has 18 residues. In germline, CDR1 is MNHEY, CDR2 SMNVEV (reference sequence). This chain's CDR3 is CASSLFRSGTGILVEQYF. The CDR3 DNA is TGTGCCAGCAGTTTATTCCGGTCTGGGACAGGGATACTTGTCGAGCAGTACTTC.

The gene calls are TRBV3-1 (or the pseudogene TRBV3-2) and TRBJ2-7; TRBD1 is a possible D gene (7 bases). Trimming left V 1 base short and J 3 bases short, with 10 bases between. The CDR3 covers 14 residues. The germline gives CDR1 LGHDT, CDR2 YNNKEL (reference sequence). CDR3 amino acids: CASSQAGGRYEQYF. Written as DNA, the CDR3 is TGTGCCAGCAGCCAAGCAGGGGGGCGCTACGAGCAGTACTTC.

The chain links TRBV19 to TRBJ2-3; tentative D call: TRBD1 (5 bases). The CDR3 is made up of 17 amino acids. V lost 6 bases to trimming and J lost 0 bases, with 19 bases between them. Germline lookup yields CDR1 LNHDA and CDR2 SQIVND (reference sequence). CDR3 nucleotide sequence: TGTGCCAGTAGCCTAACAGGCAGGGAAGGCAGCACAGATACGCAGTATTTT. This sequence encodes CASSLTGREGSTDTQYF. Complete variable domain (other parts from reference TRBV19 and TRBJ2-3): DGGITQSPKYLFRKEGQNVTLSCEQNLNHDAMYWYRQDPGQGLRLIYYSQIVNDFQKGDIAEGYSVSREKKESFPLTVTSAQKNPTAFYLCASSLTGREGSTDTQYFGPGTRLTVL.

The chain carries TRBV7-2 and TRBJ1-4; TRBD1 aligns across 10 bases. The length of the CDR3 is 15 residues. Germline V gives CDR1 SGHTA, CDR2 FQGNSA. V trimming: 1 base; J trimming: 7 bases; junction bases outside the gene matches: 3. The CDR3 is CASSLGGTGVEKLFF. The CDR3 DNA reads as TGTGCCAGCAGCTTAGGGGGGACAGGGGTTGAAAAACTGTTTTTT.

The chain carries TRBV27 and TRBJ2-1, with 11 nucleotides matching TRBD2. Germline-derived CDR1 and CDR2 are MNHEY and SMNVEV (reference sequence). The CDR3 has 15 amino acids. V shed 5 bases and J 7 bases; nucleotides not matched to a gene: 7. In DNA form, the CDR3 reads TGTGCCAGCAGTCCCGGGACTAGCGGCCGGAATGAGCAGTTCTTC. Translated: CASSPGTSGRNEQFF.

V is TRBV9 and J is TRBJ2-1; TRBD2 matches 8 bases. After removal of 0 bases from V and 8 bases from J, the junction contained 10 bases not matched to a gene. The CDR3 runs to 16 residues. Germline V CDR1 and CDR2: SGDLS, YYNGEE. The CDR3 loop is CASSVGVTGGLDEQFF. DNA of the CDR3: TGTGCCAGCAGCGTAGGAGTGACGGGAGGGCTGGATGAGCAGTTCTTC.